These 31 T cell receptor beta chains share one sample of origin, sequenced in a study of T cells in Graves' hyperthyroidism and ophthalmopathy. TCR beta CDR3 regions were amplified from RNA. A set of HTBI primers served as the primers for a first-round RT-PCR of the TCR CDR3. Each CDR3 protein is one row after TCRdb ran MiXCR on the multiplex PCR reads. The sample holds about 360,000 distinct CDR3 sequences, 13% seen once. Sequencing was done on a sample of blood. The receptors stem from a woman younger than 35 with Graves' hyperthyroidism.

In its sample, this clonotype was seen many times. The CDR3 nucleotides read TGCAGTGCTAGAGCTGGGACTAGCGGGGACTTCTACGAGCAGTACTTC. This sequence encodes CSARAGTSGDFYEQYF. J is TRBJ2-7 and V is TRBV20-1, with 13 bases aligning to TRBD2. The CDR3 runs to 16 residues. J gave up 3 bases and V 1 base, and 6 bases lay outside the gene matches. Germline-derived CDR1 and CDR2 are DFQATT and SNEGSKA (reference sequence).

This clonotype was observed at least ten times. The rearrangement joins TRBV6-2 or TRBV6-3 to TRBJ2-2; weak D call: TRBD2 (6 bases). Germline loops: CDR1 MNHEY, CDR2 SVGEGT. Trimming removed 4 bases at V and 3 bases at J, with 9 bases between. The CDR3 is made up of 14 amino acids. In DNA form, the CDR3 reads TGTGCCAGCAGTTCAAGGAGGGACACCGGGGAGCTGTTTTTT. Translation: CASSSRRDTGELFF.

This clonotype was counted at least ten times. The V gene is TRBV7-2, the J gene TRBJ1-3; D unclear. V was clipped by 5 bases and J by 2 bases, with 10 bases between them. Per the germline V gene, CDR1 is SGHTA and CDR2 is FQGNSA. This CDR3 comprises 14 residues. The CDR3 reads CASSIWATGNTIYF. The DNA of the CDR3 is TGTGCCAGCAGCATATGGGCCACTGGAAACACCATATATTTT.

This clonotype was observed many times. The chain has TRBV6-2 or TRBV6-3 and TRBJ2-3, with TRBD2 identical over 7 bases. The CDR3 extends over 15 amino acids. CDR1 is MNHEY and CDR2 is SVGEGT in the germline V gene. With 5 bases clipped from V and 4 bases from J, the junction kept 9 bases outside the gene matches. CDR3 bases: TGTGCCAGCAGTCTTCTAGCGGCCAAAGCAGATACGCAGTATTTT. Translation gives CASSLLAAKADTQYF.

There are many counts of this clonotype. The rearrangement uses TRBV2 and TRBJ2-7, with TRBD2 as a possible D gene (6 bases). CDR1 and CDR2 (germline): SNHLY, FYNNEI. Trimming shortened V by 2 bases and J by 5 bases, and 34 bases separated the two germline ends. This CDR3 has 21 residues. The CDR3 bases are TGTGCCAGCAGTGAATGGGAAGAGGAGGTATTAGGTGGGAGGTCCCCCCACGAGCAGTACTTC. Translated: CASSEWEEEVLGGRSPHEQYF.

This clonotype was detected many times. The rearrangement joins TRBV7-9 to TRBJ1-1; TRBD1 matches 10 bases. The CDR3 runs 15 residues. V lost 3 bases and J lost 4; bases outside the gene matches: 5. Germline V gene data show CDR1 as SEHNR and CDR2 as FQNEAQ (reference sequence). CDR3 nucleotides: TGTGCCAGCAGCTTGACAGGGGGCGCCGGCACTGAAGCTTTCTTT. This encodes CASSLTGGAGTEAFF. The complete variable domain, with remaining parts taken from reference TRBV7-9 and TRBJ1-1, reads DTGVSQNPRHKITKRGQNVTFRCDPISEHNRLYWYRQTLGQGPEFLTYFQNEAQLEKSRLLSDRFSAERPKGSFSTLEIQRTEQGDSAMYLCASSLTGGAGTEAFFGQGTRLTVV.

In this sample, this clonotype turned up a few times. The chain employs TRBV19 and TRBJ2-5, with TRBD2 identical over 8 bases. The germline CDR1 and CDR2 sequences are LNHDA and SQIVND (reference sequence). The CDR3 sequence is 14 residues long. The junction had 5 bases not matched to a gene; V was cut back by 3 bases and J by 5 bases. The CDR3 reads CASSIGGGEETQYF. The CDR3 DNA reads TGTGCCAGTAGTATCGGGGGGGGTGAGGAGACCCAGTACTTC.

In the case of this clonotype: It may be a read error: a sequence one base away is much more abundant. The chain links TRBV3-1 to TRBJ2-1, with D tentatively TRBD2 (6 bases). This CDR3 spans 16 amino acids. Germline V gene data show CDR1 as LGHDT and CDR2 as YNNKEL (reference sequence). Between the trimmed V and J ends, which lost 3 bases and 5 bases, there was a span of 17 bases. The CDR3 spells CASSQYSQGGDNEQFF. DNA of the CDR3: TGTGCCAGCAGCCAGTATAGTCAGGGAGGAGACAATGAGCAGTTCTTC.

This clonotype was found a few times. This sequence joins TRBV4-1 and TRBJ1-1, with unresolved D. CDR3 length equals 14 residues. CDR1 MGHRA and CDR2 YSYEKL come from the germline V gene. The V gene lost 2 bases and the J gene lost 7 bases, with 14 bases spanning the gap. In DNA, the CDR3 is TGCGCCAGCAGCCAACTTCCGGGAGGGAATGAAGCTTTCTTT. Translation gives CASSQLPGGNEAFF.

This clonotype appeared many times. The rearrangement links TRBV6-1 to TRBJ2-5; TRBD2 matches at 8 bases. Germline loops: CDR1 MNHNS, CDR2 SASEGT. The CDR3 spans 15 residues. V was clipped by 5 bases and J by 4 bases; unmatched bases: 9. The CDR3, as DNA: TGTGCCAGCAGTCCCCCGGGAGGGCCGAGAGAGACCCAGTACTTC. This sequence encodes CASSPPGGPRETQYF.

This clonotype appeared many times. V and J are TRBV20-1 and TRBJ2-3; TRBD2 matches at 11 bases. V gave up 4 bases and J gave up 3 bases; unmatched junction bases: 3. Per germline, CDR1 DFQATT and CDR2 SNEGSKA (reference sequence). This CDR3 has 14 residues. The CDR3 sequence: CSAITSGRTDTQYF. Here the CDR3 DNA reads TGCAGTGCTATCACTAGCGGGAGAACAGATACGCAGTATTTT.

This clonotype was counted ten times or more. This chain joins TRBV10-3 and TRBJ2-7; 14 bases map to TRBD2. Germline V gives CDR1 ENHRY, CDR2 SYGVKD. V dropped 2 bases and J dropped 4; count of bases not matched to a gene: 4. This CDR3 has 16 residues. The CDR3 nucleotides read TGTGCCATCAGTGAGGGACTAGCGGGAGGTTGGTACGAGCAGTACTTC. Protein sequence: CAISEGLAGGWYEQYF.

This clonotype was observed many times. The CDR3 region has the DNA TGTGCCAGCAGTTTACGAGCGGGAGGGATAGATACGCAGTATTTT. This gives the protein CASSLRAGGIDTQYF. V and J are TRBV27 and TRBJ2-3; TRBD2 aligns across 10 bases. The V and J ends lost 2 bases and 5 bases, in that order; junction bases with no gene match: 4. The germline CDR1 and CDR2 sequences are MNHEY and SMNVEV (reference sequence). The CDR3 is 15 amino acids.

This clonotype was observed many times. CDR3 in DNA: TGTGCCAGCGGCGACAGGGGCCGGATGAACACTGAAGCTTTCTTT. Translating gives CASGDRGRMNTEAFF. The rearrangement links TRBV6-1 to TRBJ1-1, with TRBD1 matching over 8 bases. This CDR3 region has 15 residues. Germline CDR1 reads MNHNS; CDR2 reads SASEGT. The V and J ends lost 8 bases and 0 bases, in that order; junction bases with no gene match: 8.

This clonotype was recorded at least ten times. The chain joins TRBV28 to TRBJ1-5; D is possibly TRBD1 (5 bases). The CDR3 contains 14 residues. Trimming removed 5 bases at V and 4 bases at J, with 12 bases between. CDR1 is MDHEN, CDR2 SYDVKM, per germline. CDR3 bases: TGTGCCAGCAGTCCCCGGCGGGGGAATCAGCCCCAGCATTTT. It is translated as CASSPRRGNQPQHF.

This clonotype occurred a few times. This chain uses TRBV19 with TRBJ1-5; 8 bases align to TRBD1. Germline CDR1 LNHDA, CDR2 SQIVND (reference sequence). This CDR3 is built from 16 residues. J gave up 2 bases and V 2 bases, and 5 bases lay outside the gene matches. Here the CDR3 DNA reads TGTGCCAGTAGTATAACCGGGACAGGAGGCAATCAGCCCCAGCATTTT. This sequence encodes CASSITGTGGNQPQHF.

There are many counts of this clonotype. The V and J genes are TRBV12-3 or TRBV12-4 and TRBJ2-3, with TRBD2 identical over 8 bases. Trimming took 5 bases from V and 2 from J; bases not matched to a gene: 9. There are 16 residues in the CDR3. CDR3 DNA: TGTGCCAGCAGTCGCCAGGGGCGGGGGGTCACAGATACGCAGTATTTT. Translating gives CASSRQGRGVTDTQYF.

The chain has TRBV5-5 and TRBJ2-5; possible D gene TRBD1, 7 bases. Germline CDR1 reads SGHKS; CDR2 reads YYEKEE (reference sequence). V was shortened by 6 bases and J by 3 bases, with 18 bases between the two germline ends. CDR3 length equals 15 residues. DNA for the CDR3: TGTGCCAGCAAAGACAGACAGGGACTGGAAGAGACCCAGTACTTC. It encodes CASKDRQGLEETQYF.

In its sample, this clonotype was seen many times. The chain employs TRBV5-5 and TRBJ1-1; D perhaps matches TRBD1 (5 bases). CDR1 is SGHKS and CDR2 is YYEKEE in the germline V gene (reference sequence). The CDR3 contains 16 residues. The V gene lost 3 bases and the J gene lost 2 bases, with 17 bases spanning the gap. DNA for the CDR3: TGTGCCAGCAGCTCCTTGGGACGGTCCAGAAACACTGAAGCTTTCTTT. Its protein product is CASSSLGRSRNTEAFF.

This clonotype was counted between two and nine times. The V gene is TRBV20-1, the J gene TRBJ2-7; D ambiguous. Trimming stripped 5 bases from V and 2 bases from J, with 22 bases between. The CDR3 sequence is 16 residues long. Looked up from germline, CDR1 is DFQATT and CDR2 is SNEGSKA (reference sequence). The CDR3 loop reads CSARNGFPDVAYEQYF. The CDR3 nucleotides are TGCAGTGCTCGCAACGGGTTCCCGGACGTTGCCTACGAGCAGTACTTC.

V and J are TRBV7-9 and TRBJ2-1; 7 nucleotides align to TRBD2. Looked up from germline, CDR1 is SEHNR and CDR2 is FQNEAQ (reference sequence). Trimming at V came to 5 bases and at J to 4 bases, leaving 11 bases not matched to a gene. This CDR3 contains 16 residues. The CDR3: CASSPSAGSPYNEQFF. The DNA of the CDR3 is TGTGCCAGCAGCCCTTCAGCGGGGTCCCCTTACAATGAGCAGTTCTTC.

In its sample, this clonotype was seen many times. V is TRBV5-1 and J is TRBJ2-7; 11 nucleotides line up with TRBD2. The CDR3 sequence is 15 residues long. Trimming cost V 0 bases and J 3 bases; bases outside gene matches: 2. The V gene's germline CDR1 is SGHRS and CDR2 YFSETQ. CDR3 in DNA: TGCGCCAGCAGCTTGGCCCTAGCGGGAGGCTACGAGCAGTACTTC. This sequence encodes CASSLALAGGYEQYF.

This clonotype was observed at least ten times. The gene calls are TRBV28 and TRBJ1-2, with a possible D match to TRBD1 (5 bases). Between the trimmed V and J ends, which lost 7 bases and 2 bases, there was a span of 8 bases. The CDR3 sequence is 12 residues long. Germline V gene lookup returns CDR1 MDHEN and CDR2 SYDVKM. The CDR3, as DNA: TGTGCCAGCACCGGGGCCAACTATGGCTACACCTTC. Translation gives CASTGANYGYTF.

This clonotype occurred many times. This rearrangement joins TRBV7-9 to TRBJ2-7; D is uncertain. The CDR3 is made up of 14 amino acids. Trimming pared 1 base from V and 3 bases from J, leaving 10 bases between. Per germline, CDR1 SEHNR and CDR2 FQNEAQ (reference sequence). CDR3 DNA sequence: TGTGCCAGCAGCTTAGGGTTAGGGAACTACGAGCAGTACTTC. Amino acid sequence: CASSLGLGNYEQYF.

This clonotype was seen a few times. This chain joins TRBV19 and TRBJ1-2; D remains ambiguous. The germline gives CDR1 LNHDA, CDR2 SQIVND (reference sequence). The CDR3 has 11 amino acids. V lost 4 bases and J 7 bases, leaving 7 bases between the germline ends. The CDR3 DNA sequence: TGTGCCAGTAGTACTTATAGTGGCTACACCTTC. Translation: CASSTYSGYTF.

This clonotype was seen at least ten times. V usage is TRBV19 and J usage is TRBJ2-7; D possibly uses TRBD1 or TRBD2 (5 bases each). Trimming took off 3 bases at V and 6 bases at J, with 27 bases between the two ends. CDR3 size: 18 residues. CDR1 is LNHDA and CDR2 is SQIVND in the germline V gene (reference sequence). CDR3 sequence: CASSIGPGTVFGVGEQYF. The DNA of the CDR3 is TGTGCCAGTAGTATCGGTCCCGGGACGGTGTTCGGAGTCGGCGAGCAGTACTTC.

This clonotype was recorded a few times. This may stem from a read error, because a much larger clone lies one nucleotide away. The chain has TRBV3-1 and TRBJ1-2; TRBD1 is a possible D gene (5 bases). Germline V lookup: CDR1 LGHDT, CDR2 YNNKEL (reference sequence). The CDR3 spans 16 residues. V lost 4 bases to trimming and J lost 4 bases, with 19 bases between them. CDR3 sequence (DNA): TGTGCCAGCAGCCTGACGGAGGACACCGGGCCCTATGGCTACACCTTC. Translating gives CASSLTEDTGPYGYTF.

On this clonotype: This may come from a read error, since a much larger clone is one base off. V is TRBV7-8 and J is TRBJ1-1, with D unresolved. The germline gives CDR1 SGHVS, CDR2 FQNEAQ. The ends were cut back, 3 bases at V and 6 bases at J, with 11 bases in the middle. The CDR3 spans 13 residues. The CDR3 bases are TGTGCCAGCAGCTTGAATAGAGACGCTGAAGCTTTCTTT. Translating it yields CASSLNRDAEAFF.

This clonotype was seen repeatedly, ten times or more. This chain connects TRBV3-1 to TRBJ2-4; 9 nucleotides match TRBD1. J gave up 3 bases and V 1 base, and 4 bases lay outside the gene matches. The CDR3 has 16 residues. The germline V gene encodes CDR1 LGHDT and CDR2 YNNKEL (reference sequence). This CDR3 reads CASSQVPTGGKNIQYF. CDR3 DNA: TGTGCCAGCAGCCAAGTCCCGACAGGGGGCAAAAACATTCAGTACTTC. Variable domain in full (rest from reference TRBV3-1 and TRBJ2-4): DTAVSQTPKYLVTQMGNDKSIKCEQNLGHDTMYWYKQDSKKFLKIMFSYNNKELIINETVPNRFSPKSPDKAHLNLHINSLELGDSAVYFCASSQVPTGGKNIQYFGAGTRLSVL.

The J gene is TRBJ2-3, the V gene TRBV12-3 or TRBV12-4, with TRBD2 matching over 15 bases. Trimming at V came to 6 bases and at J to 3 bases, leaving 10 bases not matched to a gene. This CDR3 comprises 18 residues. The CDR3 DNA reads TGTGCCAGCAGATGGACTAGCGGGAGGGCCAGTTTGACAGATACGCAGTATTTT. It encodes CASRWTSGRASLTDTQYF.

The chain uses TRBV29-1 and TRBJ1-1; D call uncertain. The CDR3 consists of 14 residues. Germline V gene sequence: CDR1 SQVTM, CDR2 ANQGSEA. With 4 bases removed from V and 1 base from J, the gap between germline ends came to 13 bases. DNA of the CDR3: TGCAGCGTTGTCAGACGGGGTCCGAACACTGAAGCTTTCTTT. It is translated as CSVVRRGPNTEAFF.